One T cell receptor (beta chain) is described in this entry. These data originate in a study of shared clonotypes between healthy human individuals. Sequenced by immunoSEQ multiplex PCR; TCRdb stores in-frame clones only, minus some. The sample carries more than 900,000 clones, around three quarters recorded once. Sample: memory CD4+ T cells from PBMCs. Subset here: CD45RA-negative fraction. This TCR derives from a man aged 18 to 35 in good health. Some clones in this sample may be carry-over from other donors' samples.

This CDR3 is CSVGGTGVETQYF. The CDR3 region has the DNA TGCAGCGTAGGAGGGACAGGGGTAGAGACCCAGTACTTC. The chain employs TRBV29-1 and TRBJ2-5; 10 positions match TRBD1. CDR1 is SQVTM and CDR2 is ANQGSEA in the germline V gene. The J segment lost 4 bases and the V segment lost 6 bases, leaving 5 bases of the junction unmatched. This CDR3 spans 13 amino acids.